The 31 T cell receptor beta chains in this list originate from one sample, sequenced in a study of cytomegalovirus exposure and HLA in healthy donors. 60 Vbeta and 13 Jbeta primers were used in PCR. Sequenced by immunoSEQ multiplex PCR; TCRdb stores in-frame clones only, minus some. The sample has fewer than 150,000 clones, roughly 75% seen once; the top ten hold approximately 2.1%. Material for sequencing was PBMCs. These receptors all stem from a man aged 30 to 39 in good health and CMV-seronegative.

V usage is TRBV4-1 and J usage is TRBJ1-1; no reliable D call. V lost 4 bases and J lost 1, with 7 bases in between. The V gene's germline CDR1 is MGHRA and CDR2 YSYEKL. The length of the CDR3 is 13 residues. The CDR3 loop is CASSPHKNTEAFF. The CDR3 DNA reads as TGCGCCAGCAGCCCACACAAGAACACTGAAGCTTTCTTT.

The CDR3 sequence: CASRLGGSYNEQFF. The CDR3 DNA reads as TGTGCCAGTAGACTGGGCGGGTCCTACAATGAGCAGTTCTTC. The V gene is TRBV19, the J gene TRBJ2-1, with D tentatively TRBD2 (5 bases). V lost 6 bases and J 1 base, leaving 10 bases between the germline ends. Germline CDR1 reads LNHDA; CDR2 reads SQIVND (reference sequence). The CDR3 contains 14 residues.

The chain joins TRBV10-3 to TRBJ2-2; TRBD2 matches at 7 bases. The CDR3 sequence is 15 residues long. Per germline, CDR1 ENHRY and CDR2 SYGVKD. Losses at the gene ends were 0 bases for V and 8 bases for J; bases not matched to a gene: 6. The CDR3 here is CAISESTSAKGELFF. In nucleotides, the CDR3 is TGTGCCATCAGTGAGTCTACTAGCGCGAAGGGGGAGCTGTTTTTT.

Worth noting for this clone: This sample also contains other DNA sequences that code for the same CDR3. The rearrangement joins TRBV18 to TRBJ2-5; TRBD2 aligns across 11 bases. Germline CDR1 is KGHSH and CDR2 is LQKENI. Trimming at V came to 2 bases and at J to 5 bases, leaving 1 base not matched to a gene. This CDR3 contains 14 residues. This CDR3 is CASSPGLAGETQYF. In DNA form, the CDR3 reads TGTGCCAGCTCACCAGGACTAGCGGGTGAGACCCAGTACTTC. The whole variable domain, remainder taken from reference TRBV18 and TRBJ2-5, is NAGVMQNPRHLVRRRGQEARLRCSPMKGHSHVYWYRQLPEEGLKFMVYLQKENIIDESGMPKERFSAEFPKEGPSILRIQQVVRGDSAAYFCASSPGLAGETQYFGPGTRLLVL.

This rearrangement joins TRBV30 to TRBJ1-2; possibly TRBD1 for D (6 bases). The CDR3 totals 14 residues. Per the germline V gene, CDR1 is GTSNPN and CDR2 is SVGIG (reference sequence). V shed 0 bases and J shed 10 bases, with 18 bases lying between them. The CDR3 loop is CAWSVSGVSFVYTF. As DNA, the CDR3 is TGTGCCTGGAGTGTATCAGGGGTTTCGTTTGTCTACACCTTC.

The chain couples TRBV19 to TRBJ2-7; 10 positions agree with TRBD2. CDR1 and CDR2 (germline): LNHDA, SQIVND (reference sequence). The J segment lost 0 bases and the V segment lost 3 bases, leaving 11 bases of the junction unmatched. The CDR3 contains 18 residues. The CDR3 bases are TGTGCCAGTAGTATTAGGGGGGGACTAGCGCCGAGCTCCTACGAGCAGTACTTC. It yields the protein CASSIRGGLAPSSYEQYF.

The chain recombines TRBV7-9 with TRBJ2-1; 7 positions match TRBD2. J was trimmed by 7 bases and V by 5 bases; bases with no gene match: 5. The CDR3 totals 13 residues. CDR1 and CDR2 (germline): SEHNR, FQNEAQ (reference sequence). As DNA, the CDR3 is TGTGCCAGCAGCCGATCGGGAGGTAATGAGCAGTTCTTC. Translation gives CASSRSGGNEQFF.

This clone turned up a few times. The CDR3 nucleotides are TGCGCCAGCAGCTGGACAGGGCTGGATGAGACCCAGTACTTC. Protein sequence: CASSWTGLDETQYF. J is TRBJ2-5 and V is TRBV5-1, with 8 bases matching TRBD1. Germline V CDR1 and CDR2: SGHRS, YFSETQ. J lost 5 bases, V lost 3 bases, and 6 bases had no gene match. There are 14 residues in the CDR3.

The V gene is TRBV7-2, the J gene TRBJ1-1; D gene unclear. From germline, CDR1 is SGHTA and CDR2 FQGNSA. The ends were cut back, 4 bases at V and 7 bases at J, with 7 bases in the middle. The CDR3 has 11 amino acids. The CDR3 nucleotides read TGTGCCAGCAGCTCCTCGGTTGAAGCTTTCTTT. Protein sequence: CASSSSVEAFF.

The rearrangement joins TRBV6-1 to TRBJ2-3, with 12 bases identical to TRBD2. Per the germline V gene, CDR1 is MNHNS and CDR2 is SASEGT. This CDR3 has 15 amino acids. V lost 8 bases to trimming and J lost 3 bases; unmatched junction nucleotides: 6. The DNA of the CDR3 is TGTGCCAGCCAGTGGACTAGCGGGACAACAGATACGCAGTATTTT. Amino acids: CASQWTSGTTDTQYF.

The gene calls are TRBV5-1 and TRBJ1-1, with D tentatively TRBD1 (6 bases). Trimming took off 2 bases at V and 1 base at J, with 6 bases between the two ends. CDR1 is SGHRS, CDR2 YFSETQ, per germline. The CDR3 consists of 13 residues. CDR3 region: CASSLGGNTEAFF. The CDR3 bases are TGCGCCAGCAGCTTAGGGGGGAACACTGAAGCTTTCTTT.

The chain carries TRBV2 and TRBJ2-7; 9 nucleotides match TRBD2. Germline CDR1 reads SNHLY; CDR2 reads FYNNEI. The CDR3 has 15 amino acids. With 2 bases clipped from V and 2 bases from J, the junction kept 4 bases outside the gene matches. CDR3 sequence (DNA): TGTGCCAGCAGTGAAAAATGGACTAGCGCCTACGAGCAGTACTTC. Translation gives CASSEKWTSAYEQYF.

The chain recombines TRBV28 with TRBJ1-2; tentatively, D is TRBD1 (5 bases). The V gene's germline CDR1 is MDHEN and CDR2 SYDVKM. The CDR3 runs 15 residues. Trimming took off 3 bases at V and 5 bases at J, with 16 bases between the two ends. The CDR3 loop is CASSLETAVGYGYTF. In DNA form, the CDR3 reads TGTGCCAGCAGTTTGGAGACAGCCGTGGGGTATGGCTACACCTTC.

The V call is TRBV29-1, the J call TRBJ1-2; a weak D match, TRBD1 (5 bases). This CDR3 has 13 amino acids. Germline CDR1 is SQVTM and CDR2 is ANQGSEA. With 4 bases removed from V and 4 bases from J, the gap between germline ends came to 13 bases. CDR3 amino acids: CSVAGRGAYGYTF. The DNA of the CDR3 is TGCAGCGTTGCGGGGAGGGGTGCCTATGGCTACACCTTC.

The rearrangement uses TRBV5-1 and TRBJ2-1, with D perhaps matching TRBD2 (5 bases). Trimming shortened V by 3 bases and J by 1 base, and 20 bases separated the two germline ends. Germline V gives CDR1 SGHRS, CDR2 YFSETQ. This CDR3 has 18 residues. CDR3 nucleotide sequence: TGCGCCAGCAGCTCCCCTAAAGGGAGTTGGGGTTCCTACAATGAGCAGTTCTTC. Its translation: CASSSPKGSWGSYNEQFF.

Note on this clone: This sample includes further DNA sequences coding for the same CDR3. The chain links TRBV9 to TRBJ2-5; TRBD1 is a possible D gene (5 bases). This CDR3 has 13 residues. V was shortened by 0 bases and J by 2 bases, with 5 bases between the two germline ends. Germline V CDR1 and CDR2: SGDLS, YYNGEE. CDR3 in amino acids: CASSVGQQETQYF. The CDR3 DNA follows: TGTGCCAGCAGCGTAGGACAGCAAGAGACCCAGTACTTC. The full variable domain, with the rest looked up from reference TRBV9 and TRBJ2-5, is DSGVTQTPKHLITATGQRVTLRCSPRSGDLSVYWYQQSLDQGLQFLIQYYNGEERAKGNILERFSAQQFPDLHSELNLSSLELGDSALYFCASSVGQQETQYFGPGTRLLVL.

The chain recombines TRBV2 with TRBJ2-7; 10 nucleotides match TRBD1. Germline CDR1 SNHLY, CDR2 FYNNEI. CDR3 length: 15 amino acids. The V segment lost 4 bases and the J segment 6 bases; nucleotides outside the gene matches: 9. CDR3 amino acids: CASSVWDRGLSEQYF. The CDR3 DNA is TGTGCCAGCAGTGTGTGGGACAGGGGTTTGTCCGAGCAGTACTTC.

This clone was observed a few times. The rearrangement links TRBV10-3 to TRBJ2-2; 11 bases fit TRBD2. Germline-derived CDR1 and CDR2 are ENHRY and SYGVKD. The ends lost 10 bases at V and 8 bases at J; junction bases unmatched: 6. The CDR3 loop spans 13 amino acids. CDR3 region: CATTSGNPGELFF. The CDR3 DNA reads TGTGCCACGACTAGCGGGAATCCGGGGGAGCTGTTTTTT.

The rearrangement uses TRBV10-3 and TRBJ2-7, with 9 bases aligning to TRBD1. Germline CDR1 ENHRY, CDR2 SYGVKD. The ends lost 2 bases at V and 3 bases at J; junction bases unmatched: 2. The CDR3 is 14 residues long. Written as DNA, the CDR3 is TGTGCCATCAGTGAGGACAGGGGGGACTACGAGCAGTACTTC. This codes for CAISEDRGDYEQYF.

The CDR3 reads CASSLGGLGEKLFF. CDR3 nucleotides: TGTGCCAGCAGTTTGGGGGGTTTGGGGGAAAAACTGTTTTTT. V is TRBV28 and J is TRBJ1-4; maybe TRBD1 (5 bases). V was pared by 3 bases and J by 8 bases, with 13 bases between. Looked up from germline, CDR1 is MDHEN and CDR2 is SYDVKM. CDR3 length: 14 amino acids.

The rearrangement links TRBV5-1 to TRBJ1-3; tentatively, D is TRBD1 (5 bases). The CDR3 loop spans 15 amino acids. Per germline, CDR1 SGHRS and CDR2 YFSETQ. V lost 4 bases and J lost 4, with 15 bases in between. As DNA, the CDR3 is TGCGCCAGCAGCAGAGACAGTACCCCCGGAAACACCATATATTTT. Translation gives CASSRDSTPGNTIYF.

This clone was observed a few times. The CDR3 nucleotides are TGCGCCAGCGATCTAGCGGGAGGAGGGTATACGCAGTATTTT. Encoded protein: CASDLAGGGYTQYF. This chain uses TRBV5-1 with TRBJ2-3, with 11 bases fitting TRBD2. Germline-derived CDR1 and CDR2 are SGHRS and YFSETQ. Trimming cost V 7 bases and J 7 bases; bases outside gene matches: 8. The CDR3 is made up of 14 amino acids. The whole variable domain, remainder taken from reference TRBV5-1 and TRBJ2-3, is KAGVTQTPRYLIKTRGQQVTLSCSPISGHRSVSWYQQTPGQGLQFLFEYFSETQRNKGNFPGRFSGRQFSNSRSEMNVSTLELGDSALYLCASDLAGGGYTQYFGPGTRLTVL.

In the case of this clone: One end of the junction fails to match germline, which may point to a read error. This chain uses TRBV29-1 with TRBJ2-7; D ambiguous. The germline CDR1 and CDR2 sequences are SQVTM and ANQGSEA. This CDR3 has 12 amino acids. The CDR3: CSVEIGWQALLF. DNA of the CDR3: TGCAGCGTTGAAATAGGATGGCAAGCGCTCCTCTTC.

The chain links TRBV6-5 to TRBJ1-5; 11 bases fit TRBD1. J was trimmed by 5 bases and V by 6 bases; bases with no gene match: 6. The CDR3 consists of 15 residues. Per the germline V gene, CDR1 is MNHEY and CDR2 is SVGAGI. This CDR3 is CASSLGQGAYQPQHF. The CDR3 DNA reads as TGTGCCAGCAGCCTAGGACAGGGGGCATATCAGCCCCAGCATTTT.

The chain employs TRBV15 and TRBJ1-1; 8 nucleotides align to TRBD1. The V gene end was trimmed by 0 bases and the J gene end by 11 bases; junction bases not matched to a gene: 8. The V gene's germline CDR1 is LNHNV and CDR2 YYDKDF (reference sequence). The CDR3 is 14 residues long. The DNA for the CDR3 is TGTGCCACCAGCAGAGATGGTAGGACAGGGTACGCTTTCTTT. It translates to CATSRDGRTGYAFF.

The CDR3 coding sequence is TGTGCCAGCGGGCCAGCCAGAAACACCATATATTTT. Protein product: CASGPARNTIYF. V and J are TRBV5-6 and TRBJ1-3; unclear D gene. The V gene's germline CDR1 is SGHDT and CDR2 YYEEEE. The CDR3 is 12 residues long. The V gene lost 7 bases and the J gene lost 5 bases, with 10 bases spanning the gap.

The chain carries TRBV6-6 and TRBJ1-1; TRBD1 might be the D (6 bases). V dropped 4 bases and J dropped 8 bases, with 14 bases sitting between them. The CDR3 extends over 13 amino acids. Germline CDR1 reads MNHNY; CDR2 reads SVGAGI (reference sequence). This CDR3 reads CASSSGGRAEAFF. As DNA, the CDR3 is TGTGCCAGCAGTTCCGGGGGGCGAGCCGAAGCTTTCTTT.

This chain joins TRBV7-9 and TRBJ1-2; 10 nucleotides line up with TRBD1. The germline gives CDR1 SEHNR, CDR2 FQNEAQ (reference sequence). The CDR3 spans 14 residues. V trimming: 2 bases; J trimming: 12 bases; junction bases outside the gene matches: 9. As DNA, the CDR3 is TGTGCCAGCAGCTTACAGGGACAGGGGATGAAAAACACCTTC. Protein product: CASSLQGQGMKNTF.

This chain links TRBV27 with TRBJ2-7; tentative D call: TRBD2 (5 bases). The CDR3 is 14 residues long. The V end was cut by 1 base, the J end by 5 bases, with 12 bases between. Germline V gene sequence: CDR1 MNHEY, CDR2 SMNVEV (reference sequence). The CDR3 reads CASSLYPSLNEQYF. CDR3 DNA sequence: TGTGCCAGCAGTTTATATCCTAGCTTGAACGAGCAGTACTTC.

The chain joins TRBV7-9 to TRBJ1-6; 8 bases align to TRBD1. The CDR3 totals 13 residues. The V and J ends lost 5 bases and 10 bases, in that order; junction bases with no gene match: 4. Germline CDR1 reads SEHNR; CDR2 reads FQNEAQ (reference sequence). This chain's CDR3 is CASSLTGESPLHF. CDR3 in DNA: TGTGCCAGCAGCCTGACAGGGGAGTCACCCCTCCACTTT.

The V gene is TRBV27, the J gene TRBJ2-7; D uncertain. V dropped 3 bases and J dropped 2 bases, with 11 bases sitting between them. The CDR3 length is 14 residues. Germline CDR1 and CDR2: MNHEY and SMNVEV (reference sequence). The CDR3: CASSFTGFPYEQYF. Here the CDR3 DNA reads TGTGCCAGCAGTTTCACCGGGTTCCCCTACGAGCAGTACTTC.